The 20 T cell receptor beta chains below were found in one sample sequenced in a study of blood T cell repertoires in COVID-19. Sequenced by immunoSEQ multiplex PCR; TCRdb stores in-frame clones only, minus some. The sample holds around 260,000 clones; around 86% are singletons and the top ten take about an eighth. Sequencing used peripheral blood. These receptors originate from a human donor in a cohort sampled during active COVID-19.

This clone was seen more than once but under ten times. The chain links TRBV7-2 to TRBJ2-7, with D perhaps matching TRBD2 (5 bases). Germline CDR1 reads SGHTA; CDR2 reads FQGNSA. The length of the CDR3 is 13 residues. The germline V and J ends were trimmed by 4 bases and 9 bases, with 16 bases remaining between them. This CDR3 is CASSSQLVHGQYF. The CDR3 DNA reads TGTGCCAGCAGCTCTCAACTAGTTCACGGGCAGTACTTC.

The rearrangement joins TRBV6-5 to TRBJ2-2; tentatively, D is TRBD2 (6 bases). This CDR3 region has 12 residues. V was cut by 7 bases and J by 7 bases, with 10 bases left in between. CDR1 MNHEY and CDR2 SVGAGI come from the germline V gene. The DNA for the CDR3 is TGTGCCAGCATTAGGGAGGTCGGGGAGCTGTTTTTT. This encodes CASIREVGELFF.

This clone was seen only once. V gene TRBV24-1 combines with J gene TRBJ2-1; 13 bases align to TRBD2. CDR1 KGHDR and CDR2 SFDVKD come from the germline V gene. The V and J ends lost 3 bases and 6 bases, in that order; junction bases with no gene match: 4. The CDR3 is 16 residues long. The CDR3: CATSDGGTSGINEQFF. The CDR3 DNA is TGTGCCACCAGTGATGGGGGGACTAGCGGGATCAATGAGCAGTTCTTC.

This chain connects TRBV4-2 to TRBJ2-3; TRBD1 agrees at 8 bases. The germline V gene has CDR1 LGHNA and CDR2 YNFKEQ. The CDR3 is 15 amino acids. V dropped 4 bases and J dropped 3; count of bases not matched to a gene: 6. CDR3 region: CASSRSRDRTDTQYF. In nucleotides, the CDR3 is TGTGCCAGCAGCCGGTCCCGGGACAGGACAGATACGCAGTATTTT.

The chain recombines TRBV5-4 with TRBJ2-3, with 8 bases aligning to TRBD2. Germline CDR1 is SGHNT and CDR2 is YYREEE (reference sequence). The CDR3 contains 17 residues. The V and J ends lost 2 bases and 0 bases, in that order; junction bases with no gene match: 8. The CDR3 loop reads CASSLPGTRFSTDTQYF. In nucleotides, the CDR3 is TGTGCCAGCAGCTTACCCGGGACTAGATTCAGCACAGATACGCAGTATTTT.

V and J are TRBV5-1 and TRBJ2-1, with 9 bases aligning to TRBD2. The CDR3 totals 16 residues. The germline V gene encodes CDR1 SGHRS and CDR2 YFSETQ. Germline trimming cut 6 bases from V and 8 bases from J; bases unmatched to any gene: 15. The CDR3 here is CASNSGRREGVDEQFF. DNA for the CDR3: TGCGCCAGCAACTCGGGTAGGCGGGAGGGAGTTGATGAGCAGTTCTTC.

The chain is built from TRBV6-5 and TRBJ1-6; D ambiguous. The V end lost 6 bases, the J end lost 0 bases, and 6 bases lay between the germline ends. Germline V gene data show CDR1 as MNHEY and CDR2 as SVGAGI. This CDR3 spans 14 amino acids. CDR3 DNA: TGTGCCAGCAGGGTTAGCTCCTATAATTCACCCCTCCACTTT. Protein product: CASRVSSYNSPLHF.

This sequence joins TRBV9 and TRBJ2-1; D possibly corresponds to TRBD1 (5 bases). The length of the CDR3 is 16 residues. Germline CDR1 and CDR2: SGDLS and YYNGEE. Between the trimmed V and J ends, which lost 0 bases and 0 bases, there was a span of 10 bases. The DNA of the CDR3 is TGTGCCAGCAGCGTAGTGGGCAGGGCCTCCTACAATGAGCAGTTCTTC. Protein: CASSVVGRASYNEQFF. Full variable domain (outside the CDR3, taken from reference TRBV9 and TRBJ2-1): DSGVTQTPKHLITATGQRVTLRCSPRSGDLSVYWYQQSLDQGLQFLIQYYNGEERAKGNILERFSAQQFPDLHSELNLSSLELGDSALYFCASSVVGRASYNEQFFGPGTRLTVL.

The V and J genes are TRBV28 and TRBJ1-1; 7 nucleotides match TRBD1. The CDR3 has 16 residues. Germline CDR1 and CDR2: MDHEN and SYDVKM. Trimming cost V 2 bases and J 7 bases; bases outside gene matches: 13. CDR3 amino acids: CASSLSSLTGHSEAFF. The CDR3 DNA reads as TGTGCCAGCAGTTTAAGCAGCCTGACAGGGCACAGTGAAGCTTTCTTT.

This clone was seen a single time. V usage is TRBV11-2 and J usage is TRBJ2-5, with TRBD2 identical over 7 bases. The germline V gene encodes CDR1 SGHAT and CDR2 FQNNGV. CDR3 size: 15 residues. The J segment lost 5 bases and the V segment lost 1 base, leaving 7 bases of the junction unmatched. CDR3 bases: TGTGCCAGCAGCTTAGCTCTGGGGGGAGGGGAGACCCAGTACTTC. It translates to CASSLALGGGETQYF. Variable domain in full (rest from reference TRBV11-2 and TRBJ2-5): EAGVAQSPRYKIIEKRQSVAFWCNPISGHATLYWYQQILGQGPKLLIQFQNNGVVDDSQLPKDRFSAERLKGVDSTLKIQPAKLEDSAVYLCASSLALGGGETQYFGPGTRLLVL.

This chain uses TRBV18 with TRBJ2-6; D ambiguous. The CDR3 spans 15 residues. In germline, CDR1 is KGHSH, CDR2 LQKENI. With 6 bases removed from V and 1 base from J, the gap between germline ends came to 10 bases. In nucleotides, the CDR3 is TGTGCCAGCTCTTTAAGCTCATCTGGGGCCAACGTCCTGACTTTC. As protein: CASSLSSSGANVLTF.

The chain recombines TRBV5-4 with TRBJ2-2; D is perhaps TRBD2 (6 bases). Trimming cost V 0 bases and J 2 bases, with 8 bases left between them. Germline CDR1 is SGHNT and CDR2 is YYREEE (reference sequence). This CDR3 region has 15 residues. The CDR3 spells CASSLGGLNTGELFF. The CDR3 DNA sequence: TGTGCCAGCAGCTTGGGTGGACTAAACACCGGGGAGCTGTTTTTT.

The V call is TRBV6-5, the J call TRBJ1-1; 8 bases align to TRBD1. The CDR3 consists of 12 residues. The trim removed 6 bases at V and 8 bases at J, leaving 5 bases unmatched. Germline-derived CDR1 and CDR2 are MNHEY and SVGAGI. The CDR3 is CASRLGQGEAFF. Written as DNA, the CDR3 is TGTGCCAGCAGACTCGGACAGGGCGAAGCTTTCTTT.

This clone was recorded once. The chain is built from TRBV4-3 and TRBJ2-7; D gene uncertain. V shed 1 base and J shed 3 bases, with 16 bases lying between them. Germline lookup yields CDR1 LGHNA and CDR2 YSLEER. This CDR3 region has 16 residues. CDR3 protein: CASSQVAGQYIYEQYF. For the CDR3, the DNA is TGCGCCAGCAGCCAAGTAGCCGGCCAGTACATCTACGAGCAGTACTTC.

The V call is TRBV18, the J call TRBJ2-1; D is possibly TRBD2 (5 bases). Germline V CDR1 and CDR2: KGHSH, LQKENI. Trimming removed 0 bases from V and 5 bases from J, with 8 bases in between. This CDR3 has 14 residues. The CDR3 is CASSPPSANNEQFF. Here the CDR3 DNA reads TGTGCCAGCTCACCACCTAGCGCCAACAATGAGCAGTTCTTC.

Turning to this clone: The sample has other DNA sequences that encode this CDR3 too. The rearrangement uses TRBV5-1 and TRBJ2-5, with 10 bases matching TRBD2. The germline CDR1 and CDR2 sequences are SGHRS and YFSETQ. The CDR3 totals 13 residues. Trimming took 4 bases from V and 5 from J; bases not matched to a gene: 2. CDR3 coding DNA: TGCGCCAGCAGCCCTAGCGGGAGTGAGACCCAGTACTTC. This translates into CASSPSGSETQYF.

This clone occurred once. DNA for the CDR3: TGCGCCAGCAGCCAAGGGATTCAGGGGGCCGTCACTGAAGCTTTCTTT. Translation gives CASSQGIQGAVTEAFF. J is TRBJ1-1 and V is TRBV4-3; 8 bases are shared with TRBD1. This CDR3 is 16 amino acids long. V was clipped by 1 base and J by 4 bases; unmatched bases: 8. Per the germline V gene, CDR1 is LGHNA and CDR2 is YSLEER.

The CDR3 sequence is CASSLVSGSSYNEQFF. The CDR3 DNA is TGTGCCAGCAGTTTAGTTAGCGGGAGCTCCTACAATGAGCAGTTCTTC. This rearrangement joins TRBV27 to TRBJ2-1; TRBD2 agrees at 9 bases. With 2 bases clipped from V and 0 bases from J, the junction kept 2 bases outside the gene matches. The germline gives CDR1 MNHEY, CDR2 SMNVEV (reference sequence). CDR3 length: 16 amino acids.

This chain's CDR3 is CASSPGQASGNEQFF. In nucleotides, the CDR3 is TGTGCCAGCAGTCCGGGACAGGCGAGTGGCAATGAGCAGTTCTTC. V and J are TRBV6-5 and TRBJ2-1, with TRBD1 identical over 8 bases. Trimming at V came to 5 bases and at J to 6 bases, leaving 9 bases not matched to a gene. The CDR3 totals 15 residues. Per the germline V gene, CDR1 is MNHEY and CDR2 is SVGAGI.

This chain connects TRBV6-5 to TRBJ1-5; TRBD1 matches at 8 bases. The CDR3 sequence is 14 residues long. Germline CDR1 reads MNHEY; CDR2 reads SVGAGI. Trimming cost V 6 bases and J 1 base; bases outside gene matches: 2. CDR3 in amino acids: CASRQGGSNQPQHF. CDR3 DNA: TGTGCCAGCAGACAGGGGGGGAGCAATCAGCCCCAGCATTTT.